This T cell receptor beta chain appears in the sequencing data of a study of T-cell reconstitution after alpha-beta-depleted transplantation in children. Trimming took off 3 bases at V and 5 bases at J, with 14 bases between the two ends. The germline V gene encodes CDR1 SQVTM and CDR2 ANQGSEA. The CDR3 consists of 13 residues. A library of TCRbeta sequences, prepared with unique molecular identifiers, was generated. TCRdb re-analysed the PCR reads in MiXCR, keeping a single row per CDR3 protein. The sample carries approximately 420,000 distinct CDR3 sequences, approximately 11% recorded once. The table lists this clonotype with a few counts.

The source is a human donor who donated a stem cell graft to a child with acute myeloid leukemia. The chain employs TRBV29-1 and TRBJ2-7; either TRBD1 or TRBD2 may supply D (6 bases each). The sample in question was PBMCs from the stem cell graft donor, obtained from the stem cell graft. CDR3 DNA: TGCAGCGTTGAGGTTTTCGGGGGCGACGAGCAGTACTTC. Residues: CSVEVFGGDEQYF.